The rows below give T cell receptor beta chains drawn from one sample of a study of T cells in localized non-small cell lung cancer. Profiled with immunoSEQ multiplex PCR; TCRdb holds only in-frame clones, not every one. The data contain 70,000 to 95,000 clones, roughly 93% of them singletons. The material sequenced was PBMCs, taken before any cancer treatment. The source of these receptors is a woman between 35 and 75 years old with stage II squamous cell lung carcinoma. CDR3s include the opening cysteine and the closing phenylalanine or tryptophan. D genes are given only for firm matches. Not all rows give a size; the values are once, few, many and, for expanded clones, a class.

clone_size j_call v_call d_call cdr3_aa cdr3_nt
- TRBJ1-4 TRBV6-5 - CATGRGLNEKLFF TGTGCCACAGGCCGGGGCTTAAATGAAAAACTGTTTTTT
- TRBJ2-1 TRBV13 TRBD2 CASSLTGPGTNNFNEQFF TGTGCCAGCAGCTTAACGGGTCCCGGGACTAATAACTTCAATGAGCAGTTCTTC
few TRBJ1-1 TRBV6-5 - CASRYQGTQSNTEAFF TGTGCCAGCAGGTACCAAGGAACTCAGTCAAACACTGAAGCTTTCTTT
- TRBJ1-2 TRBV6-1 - CASSEKDYGYTF TGTGCCAGCAGTGAAAAGGACTATGGCTACACCTTC
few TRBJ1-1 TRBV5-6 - CASSHGRVNTEAFF TGTGCCAGCAGCCATGGACGGGTGAACACTGAAGCTTTCTTT
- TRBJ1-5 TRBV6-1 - CASSEGPRPQGNQPQHF TGTGCCAGCAGTGAAGGCCCCAGGCCCCAGGGCAATCAGCCCCAGCATTTT
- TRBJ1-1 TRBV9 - CASSVATGGEAFF TGTGCCAGCAGCGTGGCTACAGGCGGTGAAGCTTTCTTT
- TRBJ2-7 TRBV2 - CASRERNEQYF TGTGCCAGCAGGGAAAGGAACGAGCAGTACTTC
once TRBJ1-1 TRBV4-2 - CASSQASILNTEAFF TGTGCCAGCAGCCAAGCGTCTATCCTGAACACTGAAGCTTTCTTT
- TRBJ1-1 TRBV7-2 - CASSLAPNTEAFF TGTGCCAGCAGCTTAGCCCCGAACACTGAAGCTTTCTTT
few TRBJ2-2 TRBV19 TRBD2 CASSPRGAGAKFGELFF TGTGCCAGTAGCCCCCGGGGAGCGGGAGCGAAGTTCGGGGAGCTGTTTTTT
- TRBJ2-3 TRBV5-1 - CASSLVGLDTDTQYF TGCGCCAGCAGCTTAGTTGGACTCGACACAGATACGCAGTATTTT